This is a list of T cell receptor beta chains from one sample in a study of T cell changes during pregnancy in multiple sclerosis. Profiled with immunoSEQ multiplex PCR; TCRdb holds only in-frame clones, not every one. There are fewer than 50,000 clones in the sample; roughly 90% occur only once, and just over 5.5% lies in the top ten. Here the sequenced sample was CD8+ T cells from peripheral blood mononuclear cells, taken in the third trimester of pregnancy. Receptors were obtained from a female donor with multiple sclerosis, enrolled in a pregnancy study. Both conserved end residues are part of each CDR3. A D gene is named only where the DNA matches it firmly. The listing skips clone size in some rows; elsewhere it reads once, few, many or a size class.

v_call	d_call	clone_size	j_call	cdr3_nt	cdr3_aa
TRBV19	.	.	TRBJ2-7	TGTGCCAGTAGTTATAGCGGCACAAGCTACGAGCAGTACTTC	CASSYSGTSYEQYF
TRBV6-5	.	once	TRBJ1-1	TGTGCCAGCAGTTTCAGGGAACACACTGAAGCTTTCTTT	CASSFREHTEAFF
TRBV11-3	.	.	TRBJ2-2	TGTGCCAGCAGCTTATTCGGGGGAAACACCGGGGAGCTGTTTTTT	CASSLFGGNTGELFF
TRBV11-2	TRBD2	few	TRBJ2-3	TGTGCCAGCAGCTCCGGACTAGGAGTGACAGATACGCAGTATTTT	CASSSGLGVTDTQYF
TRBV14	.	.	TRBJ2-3	TGTGCCAGCAGCCAAGAAGCAAGCGATGGAGATACGCAGTATTTT	CASSQEASDGDTQYF
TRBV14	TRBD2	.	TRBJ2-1	TGTGCCAGCAGCCAAGGGGGCGGGAGATTTGGCAATGAGCAGTTCTTC	CASSQGGGRFGNEQFF
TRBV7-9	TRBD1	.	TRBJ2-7	TGTGCCAGCAGCCAGGACAGGCGGCCCTACGAGCAGTACTTC	CASSQDRRPYEQYF
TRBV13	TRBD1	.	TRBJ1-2	TGTGCCAGCAGTCCCCCGGGACAGATTCGCTATGGCTACACCTTC	CASSPPGQIRYGYTF
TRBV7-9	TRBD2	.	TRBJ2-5	TGTGCCAGCAGAACCTCGGCGGGAGGCGAGACCCAGTACTTC	CASRTSAGGETQYF
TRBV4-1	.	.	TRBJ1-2	TGCGCCAGCAGCCAAGTAGGCAGGGATGACTATGGCTACACCTTC	CASSQVGRDDYGYTF
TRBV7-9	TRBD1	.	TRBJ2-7	TGTGCCAGCAACCCATTAGGCCGACAGGGAGCCTACGAGCAGTACTTC	CASNPLGRQGAYEQYF
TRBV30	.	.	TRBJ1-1	TGTGCCTGGGAACAGGGACGAGACACTGAAGCTTTCTTT	CAWEQGRDTEAFF
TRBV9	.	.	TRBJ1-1	TGTGCCAGCAGCCCCCACTGGAGAGCTTTCTTT	CASSPHWRAFF
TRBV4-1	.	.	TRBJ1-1	TGCGCCAGCAGCCAAGTTGCAGGGAAGAACACTGAAGCTTTCTTT	CASSQVAGKNTEAFF
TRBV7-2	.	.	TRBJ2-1	TGTGCCAGCAGCTTCGGGTACAATGAGCAGTTCTTC	CASSFGYNEQFF
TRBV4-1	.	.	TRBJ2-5	TGCGCCAGCAGCCAAGATAGCGCTAGCGCCGAGACCCAGTACTTC	CASSQDSASAETQYF
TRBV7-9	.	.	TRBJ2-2	TGTGCCAGCAGCTCTCTCCGGGGTCACCGGGAGCTGTTTTTT	CASSSLRGHRELFF
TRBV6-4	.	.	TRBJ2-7	TGTGCCAGCAGTGACTTGACAGCCGCCTCCTACGAGCAGTACTTC	CASSDLTAASYEQYF